This T cell receptor beta chain was identified during a study of T-cell memory formation after mild COVID-19. General study points: Memory cells collected pre-infection included some clones that later responded, suggesting cross-reactive memory joined.

The sample holds a few counts of this clonotype. Its target is unknown. V lost 0 bases, J lost 5 bases, and 8 bases lay in between. Germline V gives CDR1 LGHNA, CDR2 YSLEER. This CDR3 comprises 14 residues. cDNA libraries for TCR alpha and TCR beta, carrying sample barcodes and UMIs, came from 5'RACE with constant-segment primers. TCRdb reprocessed the 5' RACE reads via MiXCR and lists one record per CDR3 protein. Among a few hundred thousand distinct CDR3 sequences, about a sixth were seen once, and the ten largest hold around a fifth. Sequenced: PBMCs or a T cell subset sorted from them (not recorded which). The chain has TRBV4-3 and TRBJ2-1; TRBD2 is a possible D gene (6 bases). The receptor was isolated from a man younger than 35 who had mild COVID-19 (a few samples of this study predate the infection). Cell type and time point are not known. The DNA for the CDR3 is TGCGCCAGCAGCCAAGATTCGGGAGACAATGAGCAGTTCTTC. It codes for CASSQDSGDNEQFF.